This is a list of T cell receptor beta chains from one sample in a study of cytomegalovirus exposure and HLA in healthy donors. Produced via immunoSEQ multiplex PCR; TCRdb's table is partial and in-frame only. Found here are fewer than 200,000 clones; the top ten clones hold over 1%. The sample was PBMCs. These receptors were taken from a woman aged 55-70 years in good health and CMV-seronegative. Each CDR3 is given with its conserved first and last residue. Each record gives: V gene, D gene, J gene, CDR3 length, CDR3 protein, CDR3 DNA. A D gene is named only where the DNA matches it firmly.

TRBV10-2	TRBD2	TRBJ2-2	16	CASSEMGLGNTGELFF	TGCGCCAGCAGTGAAATGGGACTAGGGAACACCGGGGAGCTGTTTTTT
TRBV18	TRBD1	TRBJ2-7	15	CASSPGTGEVDEQYF	TGTGCCAGCTCTCCCGGGACAGGGGAAGTAGACGAGCAGTACTTC
TRBV6-4	-	TRBJ1-1	16	CASRSRAGVGGTEAFF	TGTGCCAGCAGAAGCAGAGCAGGGGTTGGAGGCACTGAAGCTTTCTTT
TRBV29-1	TRBD1	TRBJ1-4	13	CSVEGQGGEKLFF	TGCAGCGTTGAAGGACAGGGGGGTGAAAAACTGTTTTTT
TRBV19	TRBD1	TRBJ1-2	14	CACSDRVGLYGYTF	TGTGCCTGTTCGGACAGGGTTGGTCTCTATGGCTACACCTTC
TRBV5-8	-	TRBJ2-6	15	CASSLWSTGANVLTF	TGTGCCAGCAGCTTGTGGAGCACTGGGGCCAACGTCCTGACTTTC
TRBV13	TRBD1	TRBJ2-1	17	CASSPISTGENYNEQFF	TGTGCCAGCAGCCCTATCTCTACAGGGGAAAACTACAATGAGCAGTTCTTC
TRBV27	-	TRBJ2-3	14	CASSLGLRTDTQYF	TGTGCCAGCAGTTTGGGACTGCGCACAGATACGCAGTATTTT
TRBV11-2	-	TRBJ2-7	15	CASSLDGTWSYEQYF	TGTGCCAGCAGCTTAGACGGGACTTGGTCCTACGAGCAGTACTTC
TRBV10-3	-	TRBJ1-1	12	CAISELDGGAFF	TGTGCCATCAGTGAGTTGGACGGGGGAGCTTTCTTT
TRBV2	-	TRBJ2-1	15	CASSAMRAGSNEQFF	TGTGCCAGCAGTGCGATGCGGGCGGGGTCGAATGAGCAGTTCTTC
TRBV5-4	TRBD2	TRBJ2-7	13	CASSPLRGGEQYF	TGTGCCAGCAGCCCATTGCGGGGGGGCGAGCAGTACTTC
TRBV10-3	TRBD1	TRBJ1-3	15	CAISEPRQGGNTIYF	TGTGCCATCAGTGAGCCCCGACAGGGCGGAAACACCATATATTTT
TRBV19	TRBD1	TRBJ1-2	13	CASSRTGGYGYTF	TGTGCCAGTAGCCGAACAGGGGGATATGGCTACACCTTC
TRBV6-5	TRBD2	TRBJ2-5	15	CASSLLAGRGKTQYF	TGTGCCAGCAGTCTCCTAGCGGGAAGGGGTAAGACCCAGTACTTC
TRBV25-1	-	TRBJ2-1	14	CASSRDKPYNEQFF	TGTGCCAGCAGCCGGGACAAACCCTACAATGAGCAGTTCTTC
TRBV10-3	-	TRBJ2-7	16	CAISENGRGSSYEQYF	TGTGCCATCAGTGAGAATGGTAGGGGGAGTAGCTACGAGCAGTACTTC
TRBV2	-	TRBJ1-1	13	CASRSRANTEAFF	TGTGCCAGCCGTAGCAGGGCGAACACTGAAGCTTTCTTT
TRBV29-1	-	TRBJ2-7	12	CSVEGGGYEQYF	TGCAGCGTTGAGGGAGGTGGGTACGAGCAGTACTTC
TRBV5-4	TRBD1	TRBJ1-2	14	CASSLDRGGYGYTF	TGTGCCAGCAGCTTGGACAGGGGAGGCTATGGCTACACCTTC
TRBV5-4	TRBD1	TRBJ1-1	14	CASSLDRGSTEAFF	TGTGCCAGCAGCTTGGACAGGGGGTCGACTGAAGCTTTCTTT
TRBV5-1	-	TRBJ2-1	14	CASGPGILYNEQFF	TGCGCCAGCGGACCAGGGATACTCTACAATGAGCAGTTCTTC
TRBV7-9	TRBD2	TRBJ2-5	15	CASSLWTSGKETQYF	TGTGCCAGCAGCCTCTGGACTAGCGGGAAAGAGACCCAGTACTTC
TRBV2	TRBD1	TRBJ1-1	18	CASSEPTGDLQADTEAFF	TGTGCCAGCAGCGAGCCGACAGGGGACCTTCAAGCGGACACTGAAGCTTTCTTT
TRBV6-6	-	TRBJ1-5	15	CASSDTREGRQPQHF	TGTGCCAGCAGTGATACCCGGGAAGGGCGTCAGCCCCAGCATTTT
TRBV21-1	-	TRBJ2-1	21	CASSKEAPGLAGGSSYNEQFF	TGTGCCAGCAGCAAGGAGGCCCCCGGACTAGCGGGGGGTAGCTCCTACAATGAGCAGTTCTTC
TRBV11-1	TRBD2	TRBJ2-3	16	CASSAGLAGGTDTQYF	TGTGCCAGCAGCGCGGGACTAGCGGGGGGAACAGATACGCAGTATTTT